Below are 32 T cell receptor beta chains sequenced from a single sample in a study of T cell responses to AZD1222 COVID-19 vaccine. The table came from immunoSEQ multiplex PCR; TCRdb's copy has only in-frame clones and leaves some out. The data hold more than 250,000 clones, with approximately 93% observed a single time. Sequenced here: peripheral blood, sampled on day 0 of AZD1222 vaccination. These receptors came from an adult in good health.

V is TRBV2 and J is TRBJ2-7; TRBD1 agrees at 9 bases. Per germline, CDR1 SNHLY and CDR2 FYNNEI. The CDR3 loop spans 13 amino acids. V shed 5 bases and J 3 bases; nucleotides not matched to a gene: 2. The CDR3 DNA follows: TGTGCCAGCAGTCACAGGGGGCTCTACGAGCAGTACTTC. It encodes CASSHRGLYEQYF.

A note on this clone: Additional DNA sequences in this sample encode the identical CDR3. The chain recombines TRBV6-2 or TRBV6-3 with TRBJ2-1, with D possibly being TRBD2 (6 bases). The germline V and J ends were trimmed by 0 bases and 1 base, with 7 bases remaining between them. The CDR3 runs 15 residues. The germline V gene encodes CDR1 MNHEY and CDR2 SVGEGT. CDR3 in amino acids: CASSYSGGSYNEQFF. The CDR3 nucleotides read TGTGCCAGCAGTTACTCTGGGGGGTCCTACAATGAGCAGTTCTTC.

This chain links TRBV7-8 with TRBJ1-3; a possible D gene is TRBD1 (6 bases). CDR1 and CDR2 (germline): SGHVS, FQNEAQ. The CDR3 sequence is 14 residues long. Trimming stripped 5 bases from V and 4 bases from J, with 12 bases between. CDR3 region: CASSISGGGNTIYF. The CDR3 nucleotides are TGTGCCAGCAGCATCTCCGGGGGCGGAAACACCATATATTTT. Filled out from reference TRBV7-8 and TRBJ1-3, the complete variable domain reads GAGVSQSPRYKVAKRGQDVALRCDPISGHVSLFWYQQALGQGPEFLTYFQNEAQLDKSGLPSDRFFAERPEGSVSTLKIQRTQQEDSAVYLCASSISGGGNTIYFGEGSWLTVV.

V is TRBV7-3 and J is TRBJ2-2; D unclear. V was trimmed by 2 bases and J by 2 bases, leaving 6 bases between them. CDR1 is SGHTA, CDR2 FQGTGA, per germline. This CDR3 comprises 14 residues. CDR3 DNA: TGTGCCAGCAGCTTATGGGCAAACACCGGGGAGCTGTTTTTT. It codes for CASSLWANTGELFF.

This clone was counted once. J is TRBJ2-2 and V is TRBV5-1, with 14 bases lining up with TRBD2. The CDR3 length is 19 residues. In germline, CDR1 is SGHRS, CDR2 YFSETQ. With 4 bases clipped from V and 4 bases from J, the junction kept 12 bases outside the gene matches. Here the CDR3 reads CASSRRGTSGRAGTGELFF. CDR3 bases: TGCGCCAGCAGCCGCAGGGGGACTAGCGGGAGAGCGGGCACCGGGGAGCTGTTTTTT.

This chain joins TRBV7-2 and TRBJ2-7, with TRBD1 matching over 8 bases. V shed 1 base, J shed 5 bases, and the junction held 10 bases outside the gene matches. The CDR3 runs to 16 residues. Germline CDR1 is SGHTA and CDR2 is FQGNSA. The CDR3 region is CASSLVYLAGGHEQYF. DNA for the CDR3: TGTGCCAGCAGCTTAGTTTACTTGGCAGGGGGCCACGAGCAGTACTTC.

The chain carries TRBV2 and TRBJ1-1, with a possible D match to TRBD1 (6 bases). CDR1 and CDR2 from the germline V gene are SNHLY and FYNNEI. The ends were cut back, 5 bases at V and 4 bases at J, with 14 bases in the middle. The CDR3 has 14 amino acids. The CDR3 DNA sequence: TGTGCCAGCAGTAGGGGCACAGGGCGCACTGAAGCTTTCTTT. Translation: CASSRGTGRTEAFF.

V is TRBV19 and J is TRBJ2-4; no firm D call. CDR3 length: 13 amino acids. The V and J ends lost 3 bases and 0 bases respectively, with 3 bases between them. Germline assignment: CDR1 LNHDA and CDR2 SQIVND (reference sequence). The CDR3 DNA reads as TGTGCCAGTAGTATTGGAGCCAAAAACATTCAGTACTTC. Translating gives CASSIGAKNIQYF.

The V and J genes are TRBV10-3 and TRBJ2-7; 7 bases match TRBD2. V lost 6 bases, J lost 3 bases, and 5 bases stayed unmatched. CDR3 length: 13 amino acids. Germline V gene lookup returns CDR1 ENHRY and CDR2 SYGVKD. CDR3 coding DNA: TGTGCCATCAGCGACACGGGAGGCTACGAGCAGTACTTC. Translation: CAISDTGGYEQYF.

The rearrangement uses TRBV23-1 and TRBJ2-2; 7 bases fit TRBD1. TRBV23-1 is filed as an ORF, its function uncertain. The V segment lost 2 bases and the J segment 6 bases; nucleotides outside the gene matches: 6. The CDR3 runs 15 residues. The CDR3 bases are TGCGCCAGCAGTCAACGGGACAGATACCCCGGGGAGCTGTTTTTT. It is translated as CASSQRDRYPGELFF.

The CDR3 is CASSLAGEGNQPQHF. The CDR3 DNA reads TGTGCCAGCAGCTTGGCAGGGGAGGGCAATCAGCCCCAGCATTTT. This chain connects TRBV5-6 to TRBJ1-5; D possibly corresponds to TRBD1 (6 bases). Germline V gives CDR1 SGHDT, CDR2 YYEEEE. The CDR3 runs to 15 residues. Trimming pared 0 bases from V and 2 bases from J, leaving 9 bases between.

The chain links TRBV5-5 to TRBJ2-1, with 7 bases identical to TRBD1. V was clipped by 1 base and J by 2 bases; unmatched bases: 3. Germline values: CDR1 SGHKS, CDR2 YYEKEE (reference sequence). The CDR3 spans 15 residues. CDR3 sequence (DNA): TGTGCCAGCAGCTTGACCCAGGGGGCCTACAATGAGCAGTTCTTC. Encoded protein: CASSLTQGAYNEQFF.

Written as DNA, the CDR3 is TGTGCCAGCAGGGGCGACTCTTATGGCTACACCTTC. This codes for CASRGDSYGYTF. The chain recombines TRBV2 with TRBJ1-2; no reliable D call. The V and J ends lost 6 bases and 5 bases respectively, with 10 bases between them. Germline V gives CDR1 SNHLY, CDR2 FYNNEI. The CDR3 is made up of 12 amino acids.

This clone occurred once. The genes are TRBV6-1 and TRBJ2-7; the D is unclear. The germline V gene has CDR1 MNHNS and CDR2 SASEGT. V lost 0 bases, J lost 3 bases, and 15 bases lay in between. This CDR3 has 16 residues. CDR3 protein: CASSEAGYVAGYEQYF. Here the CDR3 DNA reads TGTGCCAGCAGTGAAGCGGGCTACGTGGCAGGCTACGAGCAGTACTTC.

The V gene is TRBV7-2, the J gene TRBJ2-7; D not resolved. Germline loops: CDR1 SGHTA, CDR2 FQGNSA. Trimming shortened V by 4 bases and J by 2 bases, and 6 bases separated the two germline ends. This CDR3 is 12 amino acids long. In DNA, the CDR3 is TGTGCCAGCAGCTCGGATCCCTACGAGCAGTACTTC. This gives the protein CASSSDPYEQYF.

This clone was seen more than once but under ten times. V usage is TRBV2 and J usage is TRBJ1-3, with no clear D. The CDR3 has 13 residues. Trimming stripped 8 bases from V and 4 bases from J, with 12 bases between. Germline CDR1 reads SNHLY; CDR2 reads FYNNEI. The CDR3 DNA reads TGTGCCAGCCTCGTAGGGCCCGGAAACACCATATATTTT. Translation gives CASLVGPGNTIYF.

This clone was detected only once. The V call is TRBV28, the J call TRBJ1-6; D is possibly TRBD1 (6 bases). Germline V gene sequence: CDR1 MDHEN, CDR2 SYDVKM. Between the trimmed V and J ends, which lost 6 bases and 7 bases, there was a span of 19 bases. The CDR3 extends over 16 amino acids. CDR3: CASRPGGTVLNSPLHF. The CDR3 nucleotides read TGTGCCAGCAGGCCGGGGGGCACAGTCCTGAATTCACCCCTCCACTTT.

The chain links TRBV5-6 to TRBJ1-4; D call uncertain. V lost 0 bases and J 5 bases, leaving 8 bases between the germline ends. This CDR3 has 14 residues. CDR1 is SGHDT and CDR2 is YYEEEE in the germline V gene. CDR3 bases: TGTGCCAGCAGCTTGGATCAGGTGAATGAAAAACTGTTTTTT. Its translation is CASSLDQVNEKLFF.

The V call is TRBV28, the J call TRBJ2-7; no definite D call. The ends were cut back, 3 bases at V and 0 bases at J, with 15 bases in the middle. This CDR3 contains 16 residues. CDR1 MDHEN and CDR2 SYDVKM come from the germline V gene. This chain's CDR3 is CASSFGRTASSYEQYF. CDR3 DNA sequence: TGTGCCAGCAGTTTCGGCCGAACGGCAAGCTCCTACGAGCAGTACTTC.

CDR3 sequence (DNA): TGCAGTGCTAGTCCGCCCGGGGAGCTGTTTTTT. Its translation: CSASPPGELFF. V gene TRBV20-1 combines with J gene TRBJ2-2; D ambiguous. The germline V gene encodes CDR1 DFQATT and CDR2 SNEGSKA (reference sequence). This CDR3 has 11 residues. Trimming pared 3 bases from V and 6 bases from J, leaving 5 bases between.

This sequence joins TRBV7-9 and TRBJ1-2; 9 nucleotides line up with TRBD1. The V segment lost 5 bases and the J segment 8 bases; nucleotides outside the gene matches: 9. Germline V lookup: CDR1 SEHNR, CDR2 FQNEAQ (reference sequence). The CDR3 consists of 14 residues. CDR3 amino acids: CASSIPQGAWGYTF. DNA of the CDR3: TGTGCCAGCAGCATCCCACAGGGGGCATGGGGCTACACCTTC.

The CDR3 DNA sequence: TGTGCCAGCAGAACGGGACAGGGGAAGGCTTTCTTT. This codes for CASRTGQGKAFF. This chain uses TRBV28 with TRBJ1-1; 10 nucleotides align to TRBD1. The CDR3 sequence is 12 residues long. Trimming took 6 bases from V and 11 from J; bases not matched to a gene: 6. Per the germline V gene, CDR1 is MDHEN and CDR2 is SYDVKM.

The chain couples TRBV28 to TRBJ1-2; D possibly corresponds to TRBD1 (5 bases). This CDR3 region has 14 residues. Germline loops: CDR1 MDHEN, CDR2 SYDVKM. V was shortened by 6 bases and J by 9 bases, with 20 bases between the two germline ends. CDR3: CASRGAGTGGSYTF. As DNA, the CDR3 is TGTGCCAGCAGGGGTGCAGGGACGGGGGGGAGCTACACCTTC.

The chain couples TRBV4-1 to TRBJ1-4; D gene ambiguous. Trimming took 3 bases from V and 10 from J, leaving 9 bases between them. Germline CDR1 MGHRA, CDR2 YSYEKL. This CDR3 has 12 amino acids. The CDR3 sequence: CASSHPSSKLFF. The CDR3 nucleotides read TGCGCCAGCAGCCACCCCTCCTCAAAACTGTTTTTT.

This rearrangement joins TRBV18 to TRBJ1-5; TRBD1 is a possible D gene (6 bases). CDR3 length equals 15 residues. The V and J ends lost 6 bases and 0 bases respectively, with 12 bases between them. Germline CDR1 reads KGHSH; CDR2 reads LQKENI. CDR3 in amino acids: CASSPMGASNQPQHF. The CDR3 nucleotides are TGTGCCAGCTCCCCCATGGGGGCTAGCAATCAGCCCCAGCATTTT.

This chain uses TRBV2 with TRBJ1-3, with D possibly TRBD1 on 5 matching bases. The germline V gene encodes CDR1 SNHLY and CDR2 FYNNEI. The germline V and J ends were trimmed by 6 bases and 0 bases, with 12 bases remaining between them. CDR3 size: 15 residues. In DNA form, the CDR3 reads TGTGCCAGCAGCATGGGACTTCTCTCTGGAAACACCATATATTTT. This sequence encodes CASSMGLLSGNTIYF. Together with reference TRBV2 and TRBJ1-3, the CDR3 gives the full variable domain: EPEVTQTPSHQVTQMGQEVILRCVPISNHLYFYWYRQILGQKVEFLVSFYNNEISEKSEIFDDQFSVERPDGSNFTLKIRSTKLEDSAMYFCASSMGLLSGNTIYFGEGSWLTVV.

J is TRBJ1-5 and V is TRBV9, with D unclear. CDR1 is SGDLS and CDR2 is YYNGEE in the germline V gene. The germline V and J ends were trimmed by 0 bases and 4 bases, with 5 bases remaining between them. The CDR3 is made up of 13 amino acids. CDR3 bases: TGTGCCAGCAGCGTAGAGCAGAATCAGCCCCAGCATTTT. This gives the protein CASSVEQNQPQHF.

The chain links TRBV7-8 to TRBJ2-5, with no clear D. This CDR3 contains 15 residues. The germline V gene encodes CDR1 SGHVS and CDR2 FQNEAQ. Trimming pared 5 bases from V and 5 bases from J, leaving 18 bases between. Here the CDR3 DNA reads TGTGCCAGCAGCGTACCGGGCCGTCTAGTGGAGACCCAGTACTTC. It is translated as CASSVPGRLVETQYF.

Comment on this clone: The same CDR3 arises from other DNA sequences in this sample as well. The CDR3 sequence: CSARDYNEQFF. CDR3 DNA: TGCAGTGCCCGGGACTACAATGAGCAGTTCTTC. The chain carries TRBV20-1 and TRBJ2-1; tentatively, D is TRBD2 (5 bases). Trimming stripped 6 bases from V and 3 bases from J, with 6 bases between. The CDR3 loop spans 11 amino acids. CDR1 DFQATT and CDR2 SNEGSKA come from the germline V gene (reference sequence).

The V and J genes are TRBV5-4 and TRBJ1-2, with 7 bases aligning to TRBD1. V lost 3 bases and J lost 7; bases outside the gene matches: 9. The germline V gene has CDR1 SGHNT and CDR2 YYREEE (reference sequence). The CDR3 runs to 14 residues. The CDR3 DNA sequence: TGTGCCAGCAGCTCCGGGACAGAGAGGAGTGGCTACACCTTC. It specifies CASSSGTERSGYTF.

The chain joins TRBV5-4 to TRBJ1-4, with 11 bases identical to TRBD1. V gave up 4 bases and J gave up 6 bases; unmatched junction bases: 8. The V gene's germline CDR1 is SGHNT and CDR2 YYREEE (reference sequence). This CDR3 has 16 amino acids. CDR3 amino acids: CASSLSGGQGDEKLFF. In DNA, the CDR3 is TGTGCCAGCAGCCTATCTGGGGGACAGGGGGATGAAAAACTGTTTTTT.

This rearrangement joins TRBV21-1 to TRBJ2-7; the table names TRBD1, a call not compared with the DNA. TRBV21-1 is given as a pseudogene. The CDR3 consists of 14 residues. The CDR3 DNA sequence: TGTGCCAGCAGGGCAGGGATGGGCGTCTACGAGCAGTACTTC. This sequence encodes CASRAGMGVYEQYF.